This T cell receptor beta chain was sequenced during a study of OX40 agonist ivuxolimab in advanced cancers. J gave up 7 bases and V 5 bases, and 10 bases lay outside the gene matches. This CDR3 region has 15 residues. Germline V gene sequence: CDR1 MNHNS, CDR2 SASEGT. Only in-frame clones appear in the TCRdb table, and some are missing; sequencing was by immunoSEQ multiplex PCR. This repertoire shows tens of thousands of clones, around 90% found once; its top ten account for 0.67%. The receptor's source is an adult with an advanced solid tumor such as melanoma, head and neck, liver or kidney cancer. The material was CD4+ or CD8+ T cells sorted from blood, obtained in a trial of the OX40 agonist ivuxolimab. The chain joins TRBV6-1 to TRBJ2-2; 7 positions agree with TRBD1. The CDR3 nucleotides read TGTGCCAGCAGTAGCCGACAGGGTGAAGGCGGGGAGCTGTTTTTT. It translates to CASSSRQGEGGELFF.